The T cell receptor beta chain under discussion was sequenced for a study of blood T cell repertoires in COVID-19. Study-level background: Some COVID-19 samples were acute and others convalescent; all came from the United States, Italy and Spain.

Trimming left V 0 bases short and J 7 bases short, with 11 bases between. This CDR3 has 13 amino acids. Germline assignment: CDR1 SGHRS and CDR2 YFSETQ. As processed by the authors: From reference gene primer amplification, estimates of nucleated cell counts were derived. The assay was immunoSEQ multiplex PCR, and TCRdb's table has in-frame clones only and misses some. V, J and clone size derive from that table, while D and trimming were established from the DNA sequence. This table holds 120,000 or so clones, 81% found once. The chain is built from TRBV5-1 and TRBJ2-7; a weak D match, TRBD1 (6 bases). Source material: peripheral blood. The clonotype comes from a man aged 25 to 45 with COVID-19, enrolled during active disease. In DNA, the CDR3 is TGCGCCAGCAGCTTGGACAGGGCTGGGGAGCAGTACTTC. Translation: CASSLDRAGEQYF. Using reference TRBV5-1 and TRBJ2-7 for the parts outside the CDR3, the full variable domain is KAGVTQTPRYLIKTRGQQVTLSCSPISGHRSVSWYQQTPGQGLQFLFEYFSETQRNKGNFPGRFSGRQFSNSRSEMNVSTLELGDSALYLCASSLDRAGEQYFGPGTRLTVT.